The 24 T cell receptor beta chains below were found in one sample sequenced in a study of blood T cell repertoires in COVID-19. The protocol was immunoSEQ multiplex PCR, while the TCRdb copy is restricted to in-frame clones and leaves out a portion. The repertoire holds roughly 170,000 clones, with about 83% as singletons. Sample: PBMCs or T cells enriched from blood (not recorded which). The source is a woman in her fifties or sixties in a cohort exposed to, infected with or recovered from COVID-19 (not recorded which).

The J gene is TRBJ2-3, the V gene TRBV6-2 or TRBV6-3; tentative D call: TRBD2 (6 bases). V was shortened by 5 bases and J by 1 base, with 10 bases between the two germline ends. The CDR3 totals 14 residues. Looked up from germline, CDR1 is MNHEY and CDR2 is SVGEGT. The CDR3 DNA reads TGTGCCAGCAGTCGGGGCGGGGGCACAGATACGCAGTATTTT. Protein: CASSRGGGTDTQYF.

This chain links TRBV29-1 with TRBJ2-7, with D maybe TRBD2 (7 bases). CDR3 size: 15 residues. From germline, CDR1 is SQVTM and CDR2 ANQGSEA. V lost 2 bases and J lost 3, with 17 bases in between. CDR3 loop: CSVEFRGADSYEQYF. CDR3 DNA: TGCAGCGTTGAATTTCGGGGGGCCGACAGCTACGAGCAGTACTTC.

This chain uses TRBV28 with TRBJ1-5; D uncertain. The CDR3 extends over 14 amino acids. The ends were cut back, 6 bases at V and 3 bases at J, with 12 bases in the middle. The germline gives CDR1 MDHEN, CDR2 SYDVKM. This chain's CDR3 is CASSPVRFNQPQHF. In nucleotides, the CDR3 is TGTGCCAGCAGCCCAGTCAGGTTCAATCAGCCCCAGCATTTT.

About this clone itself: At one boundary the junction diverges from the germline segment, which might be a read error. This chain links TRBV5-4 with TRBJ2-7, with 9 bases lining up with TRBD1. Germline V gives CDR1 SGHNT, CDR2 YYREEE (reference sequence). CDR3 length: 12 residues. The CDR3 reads CASSLGGGTGLF. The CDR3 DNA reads TGTGCCAGCAGCTTGGGGGGTGGGACAGGGCTCTTC.

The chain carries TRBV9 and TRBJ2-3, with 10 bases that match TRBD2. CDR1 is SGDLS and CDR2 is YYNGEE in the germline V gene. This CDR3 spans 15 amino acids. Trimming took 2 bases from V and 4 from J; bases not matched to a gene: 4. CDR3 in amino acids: CASSVLSGGADTQYF. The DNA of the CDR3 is TGTGCCAGCAGCGTTCTAAGCGGGGGGGCAGATACGCAGTATTTT.

The CDR3 here is CASSGGQGRGTGELFF. The CDR3 nucleotides read TGTGCCAGCAGCGGAGGACAGGGTCGGGGAACCGGGGAGCTGTTTTTT. The genes are TRBV5-4 and TRBJ2-2, with 8 positions matching TRBD1. Losses at the gene ends were 4 bases for V and 5 bases for J; bases not matched to a gene: 10. The CDR3 contains 16 residues. Germline assignment: CDR1 SGHNT and CDR2 YYREEE (reference sequence).

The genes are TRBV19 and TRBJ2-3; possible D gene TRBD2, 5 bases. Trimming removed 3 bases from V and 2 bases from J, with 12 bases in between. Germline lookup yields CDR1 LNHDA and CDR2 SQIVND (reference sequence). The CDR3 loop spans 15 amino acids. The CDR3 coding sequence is TGTGCCAGTAGTATTGTAGCGCTATCCACAGATACGCAGTATTTT. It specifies CASSIVALSTDTQYF.

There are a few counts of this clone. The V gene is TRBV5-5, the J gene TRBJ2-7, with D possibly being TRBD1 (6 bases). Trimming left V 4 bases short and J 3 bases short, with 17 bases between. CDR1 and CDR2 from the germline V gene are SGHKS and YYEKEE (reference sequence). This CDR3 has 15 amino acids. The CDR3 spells CASSPIAQGDYEQYF. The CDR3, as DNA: TGTGCCAGCAGCCCGATCGCACAGGGAGACTACGAGCAGTACTTC.

For the CDR3, the DNA is TGTGCCAGCAGCCCAAGACTCCAATATAGCACAGATACGCAGTATTTT. It specifies CASSPRLQYSTDTQYF. The chain uses TRBV6-6 and TRBJ2-3; D ambiguous. CDR1 is MNHNY, CDR2 SVGAGI, per germline (reference sequence). The germline V and J ends were trimmed by 6 bases and 0 bases, with 16 bases remaining between them. The CDR3 runs to 16 residues.

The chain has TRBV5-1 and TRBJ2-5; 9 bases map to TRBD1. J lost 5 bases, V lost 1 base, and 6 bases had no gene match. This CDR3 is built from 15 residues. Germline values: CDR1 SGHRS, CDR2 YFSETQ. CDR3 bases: TGCGCCAGCAGCTTGATGGGACAGGGCACGGAGACCCAGTACTTC. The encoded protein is CASSLMGQGTETQYF.

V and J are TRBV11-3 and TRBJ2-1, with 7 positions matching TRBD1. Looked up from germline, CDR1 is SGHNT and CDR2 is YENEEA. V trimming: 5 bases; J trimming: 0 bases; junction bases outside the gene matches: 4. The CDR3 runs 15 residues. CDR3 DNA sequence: TGTGCCAGCAGCCACAGGGGATCCTCCTACAATGAGCAGTTCTTC. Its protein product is CASSHRGSSYNEQFF.

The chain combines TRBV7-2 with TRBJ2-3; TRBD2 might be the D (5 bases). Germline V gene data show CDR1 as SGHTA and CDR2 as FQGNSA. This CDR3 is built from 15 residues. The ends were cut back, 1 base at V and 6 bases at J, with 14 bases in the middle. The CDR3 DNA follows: TGTGCCAGCAGCTTAGGGAAGCGGCCCTCGGATACGCAGTATTTT. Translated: CASSLGKRPSDTQYF.

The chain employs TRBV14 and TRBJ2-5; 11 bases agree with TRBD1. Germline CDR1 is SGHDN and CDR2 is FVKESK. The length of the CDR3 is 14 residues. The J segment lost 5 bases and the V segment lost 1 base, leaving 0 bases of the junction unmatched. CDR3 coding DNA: TGTGCCAGCAGCCAAGGGGACAGGGGGGAGACCCAGTACTTC. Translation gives CASSQGDRGETQYF.

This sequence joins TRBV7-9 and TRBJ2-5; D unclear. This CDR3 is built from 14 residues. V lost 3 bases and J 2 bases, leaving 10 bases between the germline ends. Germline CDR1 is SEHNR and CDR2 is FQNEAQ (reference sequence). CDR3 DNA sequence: TGTGCCAGCAGCTTCCGACTTGATCAAGAGACCCAGTACTTC. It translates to CASSFRLDQETQYF.

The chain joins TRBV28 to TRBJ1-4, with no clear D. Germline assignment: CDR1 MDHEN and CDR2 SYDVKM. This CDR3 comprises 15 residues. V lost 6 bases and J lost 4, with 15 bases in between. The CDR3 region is CASRPIDNGNEKLFF. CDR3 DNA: TGTGCCAGCAGGCCCATTGACAATGGTAATGAAAAACTGTTTTTT. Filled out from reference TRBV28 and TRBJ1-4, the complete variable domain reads DVKVTQSSRYLVKRTGEKVFLECVQDMDHENMFWYRQDPGLGLRLIYFSYDVKMKEKGDIPEGYSVSREKKERFSLILESASTNQTSMYLCASRPIDNGNEKLFFGSGTQLSVL.

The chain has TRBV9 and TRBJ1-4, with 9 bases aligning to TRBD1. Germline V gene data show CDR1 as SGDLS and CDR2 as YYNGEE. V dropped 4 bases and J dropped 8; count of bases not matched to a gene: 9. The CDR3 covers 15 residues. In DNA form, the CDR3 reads TGTGCCAGCAGCACCAAGACAGGGGGAGGAGAAAAACTGTTTTTT. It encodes CASSTKTGGGEKLFF.

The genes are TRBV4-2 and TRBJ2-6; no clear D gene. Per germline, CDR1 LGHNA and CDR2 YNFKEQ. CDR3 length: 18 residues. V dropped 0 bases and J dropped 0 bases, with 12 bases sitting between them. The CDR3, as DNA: TGTGCCAGCAGCCAAGATGACTGGGTGTCCTCTGGGGCCAACGTCCTGACTTTC. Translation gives CASSQDDWVSSGANVLTF.

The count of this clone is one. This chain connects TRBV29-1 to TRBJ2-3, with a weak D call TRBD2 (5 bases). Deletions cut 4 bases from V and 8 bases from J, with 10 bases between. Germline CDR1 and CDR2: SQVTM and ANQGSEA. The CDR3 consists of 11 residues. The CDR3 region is CSVVGRGTQYF. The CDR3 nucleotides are TGCAGCGTTGTGGGCCGGGGTACGCAGTATTTT.

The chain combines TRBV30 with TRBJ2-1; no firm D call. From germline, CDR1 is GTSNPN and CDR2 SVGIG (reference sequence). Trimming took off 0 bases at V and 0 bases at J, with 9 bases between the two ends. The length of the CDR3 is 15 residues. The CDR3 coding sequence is TGTGCCTGGAGTGTTGATTCGGGCTCCTACAATGAGCAGTTCTTC. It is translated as CAWSVDSGSYNEQFF.

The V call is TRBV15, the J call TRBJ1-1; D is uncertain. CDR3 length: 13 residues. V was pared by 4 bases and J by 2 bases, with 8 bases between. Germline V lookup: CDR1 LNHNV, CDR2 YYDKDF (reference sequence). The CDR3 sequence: CATSNSQNTEAFF. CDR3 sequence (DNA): TGTGCCACCAGCAACAGTCAAAACACTGAAGCTTTCTTT.

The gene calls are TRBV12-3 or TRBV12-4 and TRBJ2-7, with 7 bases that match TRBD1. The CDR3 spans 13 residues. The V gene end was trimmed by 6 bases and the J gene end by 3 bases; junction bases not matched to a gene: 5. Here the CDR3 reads CASSWDSLYEQYF. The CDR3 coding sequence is TGTGCCAGCAGCTGGGACAGCCTCTACGAGCAGTACTTC.

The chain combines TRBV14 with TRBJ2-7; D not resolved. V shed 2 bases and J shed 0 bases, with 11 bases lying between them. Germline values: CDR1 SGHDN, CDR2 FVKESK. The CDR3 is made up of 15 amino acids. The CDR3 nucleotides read TGTGCCAGCAGCCAACTCGGAGAATACTCCTACGAGCAGTACTTC. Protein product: CASSQLGEYSYEQYF.

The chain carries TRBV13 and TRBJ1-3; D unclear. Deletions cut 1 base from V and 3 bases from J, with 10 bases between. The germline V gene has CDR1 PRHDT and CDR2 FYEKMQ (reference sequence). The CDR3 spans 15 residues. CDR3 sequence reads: CASSLASGGGNTIYF. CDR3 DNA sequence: TGTGCCAGCAGCTTAGCGTCAGGTGGTGGAAACACCATATATTTT. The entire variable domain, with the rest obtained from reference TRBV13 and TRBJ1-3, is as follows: AAGVIQSPRHLIKEKRETATLKCYPIPRHDTVYWYQQGPGQDPQFLISFYEKMQSDKGSIPDRFSAQQFSDYHSELNMSSLELGDSALYFCASSLASGGGNTIYFGEGSWLTVV.

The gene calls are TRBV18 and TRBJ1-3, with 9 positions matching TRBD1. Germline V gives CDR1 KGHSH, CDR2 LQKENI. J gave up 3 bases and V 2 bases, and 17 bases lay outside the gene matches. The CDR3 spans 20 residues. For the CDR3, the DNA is TGTGCCAGCTCACCATCCCAGATTGCCGGGACAGGGAGTAATGGAAACACCATATATTTT. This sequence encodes CASSPSQIAGTGSNGNTIYF.